A selection of T cell receptor beta chains follows, all from one sample in a study of blood T cell repertoires in COVID-19. TCRdb's table, derived via immunoSEQ multiplex PCR, lists solely in-frame clones and lacks some. The sample lists about 160,000 clones, approximately 87% occurring once. Sequenced material: peripheral blood. These receptors all stem from a woman aged 70 to 79 with acute or convalescent COVID-19. Each CDR3 is given with its conserved first and last residue. The D gene is left open where the match is weak. Size is omitted from some rows. Given values are once, few, many or a class for expanded clones.

CDR3	DNA	size	D	V	J
CASSVGTGLEQYF	TGTGCCAGCAGTGTCGGGACAGGGCTCGAGCAGTACTTC	.	TRBD1	TRBV28	TRBJ2-7
CASSELAGGSRNTGELFF	TGTGCCAGCAGCGAGCTAGCGGGAGGTTCCCGGAACACCGGGGAGCTGTTTTTT	.	TRBD2	TRBV7-6	TRBJ2-2
CASSQLPGTSGGAYNEQFF	TGTGCCAGCAGCCAATTGCCCGGGACTAGCGGGGGGGCCTACAATGAGCAGTTCTTC	.	TRBD2	TRBV3-1/TRBV3-2	TRBJ2-1
CASSLGLARGAPYEQYF	TGCGCCAGCAGCTTGGGGTTGGCCAGGGGGGCCCCCTACGAGCAGTACTTC	.	.	TRBV5-1	TRBJ2-7
CASSFHSSASYEQYF	TGTGCCAGCAGCTTCCATTCTAGCGCAAGCTACGAGCAGTACTTC	.	.	TRBV9	TRBJ2-7
CASSVEARPLYGYTF	TGTGCCAGCAGCGTAGAGGCCAGGCCCCTCTATGGCTACACCTTC	.	.	TRBV9	TRBJ1-2
CASSLRGQGPAPNYGYTF	TGTGCCAGCAGTCTGAGAGGACAGGGACCCGCTCCTAACTATGGCTACACCTTC	once	TRBD1	TRBV6-6	TRBJ1-2
CASSLRGQLGTGELFF	TGTGCCAGCAGTCTCCGGGGACAGCTGGGCACCGGGGAGCTGTTTTTT	.	TRBD1	TRBV6-2/TRBV6-3	TRBJ2-2
CASSTDPQGADTQYF	TGTGCCAGCAGCACTGATCCCCAAGGAGCAGATACGCAGTATTTT	.	.	TRBV5-4	TRBJ2-3
CASSFLRGYGYTF	TGTGCCAGCAGCTTCCTGCGGGGGTATGGCTACACCTTC	.	.	TRBV12-3/TRBV12-4	TRBJ1-2
CASRAPGTRSDTQYF	TGTGCCAGCAGAGCCCCCGGGACTAGGTCAGATACGCAGTATTTT	.	TRBD2	TRBV6-5	TRBJ2-3
CASSLGLDGAYEQYF	TGTGCCAGCAGCTTGGGACTAGACGGGGCCTACGAGCAGTACTTC	.	.	TRBV5-5	TRBJ2-7
CASSLLGGSNQPQHF	TGTGCCAGCAGTTTATTAGGGGGAAGCAATCAGCCCCAGCATTTT	.	.	TRBV28	TRBJ1-5
CAWSFGPSGSPLHF	TGTGCCTGGAGCTTCGGCCCGTCGGGTTCACCCCTCCACTTT	.	.	TRBV30	TRBJ1-6
CASSITGVGYTF	TGTGCCAGCAGTATTACAGGGGTTGGCTACACCTTC	.	TRBD1	TRBV27	TRBJ1-2
CASSLGEGYYEQYF	TGTGCCAGCAGCTTAGGGGAGGGTTACTACGAGCAGTACTTC	once	TRBD2	TRBV7-2	TRBJ2-7
CASSMDRGSNQPQHF	TGTGCCAGTAGTATGGACAGGGGTAGCAATCAGCCCCAGCATTTT	.	TRBD1	TRBV19	TRBJ1-5
CASSLGIGHLSNYGYTF	TGTGCCAGCAGCTTAGGCATAGGACACCTATCGAACTATGGCTACACCTTC	.	.	TRBV7-9	TRBJ1-2
CASRTGGWADTQYF	TGTGCCAGCCGGACGGGAGGGTGGGCAGATACGCAGTATTTT	few	TRBD2	TRBV2	TRBJ2-3
CASSLMTGYEAFF	TGTGCCAGCAGCCTAATGACAGGGTATGAAGCTTTCTTT	.	TRBD1	TRBV6-2/TRBV6-3	TRBJ1-1
CASSFRQYTEAFF	TGTGCCAGCAGCTTTCGCCAGTACACTGAAGCTTTCTTT	.	.	TRBV11-3	TRBJ1-1
CASSQDITGTPVYEQYF	TGTGCCAGCAGCCAAGACATAACCGGGACACCTGTCTACGAGCAGTACTTC	.	.	TRBV14	TRBJ2-7
CASSQRTGQGGLYTF	TGTGCCAGCAGCCAACGAACAGGACAGGGCGGCCTCTACACCTTC	.	TRBD1	TRBV5-6	TRBJ1-2
CASSSSGIYTNEQYF	TGTGCCAGCAGTTCAAGCGGGATCTACACTAACGAGCAGTACTTC	.	TRBD2	TRBV6-5	TRBJ2-7
CASSRGGQDTQYF	TGTGCCAGCAGCCGGGGGGGCCAGGATACGCAGTATTTT	.	.	TRBV3-1/TRBV3-2	TRBJ2-3
CATRQTGENSPLHF	TGTGCCACCAGACAGACAGGGGAGAATTCACCCCTCCACTTT	.	TRBD1	TRBV24-1	TRBJ1-6
CASSPGSGAETQYF	TGTGCCAGCTCACCAGGGTCAGGGGCAGAGACCCAGTACTTC	.	.	TRBV18	TRBJ2-5
CASSLRLGGGATEKLFF	TGTGCCAGCAGCTTGAGACTGGGGGGGGGCGCAACGGAAAAACTGTTTTTT	.	.	TRBV5-4	TRBJ1-4
CASSPGFRGLNTEAFF	TGTGCCAGCTCACCAGGGTTCAGGGGACTGAACACTGAAGCTTTCTTT	.	.	TRBV18	TRBJ1-1
CASRFTKGAEDTEAFF	TGCGCCAGCAGATTCACAAAGGGGGCTGAGGACACTGAAGCTTTCTTT	.	TRBD1	TRBV4-1	TRBJ1-1
CASSRGGGETQYF	TGTGCCAGCAGCCGAGGGGGCGGGGAGACCCAGTACTTC	.	TRBD1	TRBV7-3	TRBJ2-5
CASSISAVGDEAFF	TGTGCCAGTAGTATCTCGGCGGTAGGGGATGAAGCTTTCTTT	.	.	TRBV19	TRBJ1-1
CASFSGSTDTQYF	TGTGCCAGCTTTAGCGGAAGCACAGATACGCAGTATTTT	.	.	TRBV7-9	TRBJ2-3
CASSLRPAGVGHNEQFF	TGTGCCAGCAGCTTAAGGCCGGCGGGAGTGGGGCACAATGAGCAGTTCTTC	.	TRBD2	TRBV7-9	TRBJ2-1
CASSDGEQQRNTIYF	TGTGCCAGCAGTGACGGGGAGCAGCAGAGGAACACCATATATTTT	.	.	TRBV6-4	TRBJ1-3
CASSATGTGQSPLHF	TGCGCCAGCAGTGCCACCGGGACAGGGCAGTCACCCCTCCACTTT	.	TRBD1	TRBV10-2	TRBJ1-6